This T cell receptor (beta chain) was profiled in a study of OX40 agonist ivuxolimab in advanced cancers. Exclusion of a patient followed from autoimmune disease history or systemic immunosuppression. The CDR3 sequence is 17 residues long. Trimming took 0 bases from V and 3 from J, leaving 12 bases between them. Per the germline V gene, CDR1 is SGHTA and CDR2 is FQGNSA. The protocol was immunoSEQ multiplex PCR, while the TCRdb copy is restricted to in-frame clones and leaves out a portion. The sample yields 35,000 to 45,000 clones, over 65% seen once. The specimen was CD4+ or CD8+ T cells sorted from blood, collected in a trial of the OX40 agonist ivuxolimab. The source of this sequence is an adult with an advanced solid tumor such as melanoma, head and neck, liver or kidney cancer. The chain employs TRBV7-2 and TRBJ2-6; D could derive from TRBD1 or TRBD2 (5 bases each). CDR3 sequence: CASSLARWDGGANVLTF. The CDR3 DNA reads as TGTGCCAGCAGCTTAGCCCGATGGGACGGTGGGGCCAACGTCCTGACTTTC. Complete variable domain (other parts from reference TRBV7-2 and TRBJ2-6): GAGVSQSPSNKVTEKGKDVELRCDPISGHTALYWYRQSLGQGLEFLIYFQGNSAPDKSGLPSDRFSAERTGGSVSTLTIQRTQQEDSAVYLCASSLARWDGGANVLTFGAGSRLTVL.